These 18 T cell receptor beta chains share one sample of origin, sequenced in a study of blood T cell repertoires in COVID-19. Using immunoSEQ multiplex PCR, the repertoire was profiled, and TCRdb retains in-frame clones only, with some absent. The table includes approximately 140,000 clones, 85% to 90% detected once. Material for sequencing was peripheral blood. These receptors all stem from a woman aged 55-69 years with acute or convalescent COVID-19.

The rearrangement joins TRBV5-1 to TRBJ1-6, with a tentative D call TRBD1 (6 bases). The CDR3 contains 17 residues. The ends were cut back, 3 bases at V and 9 bases at J, with 22 bases in the middle. In germline, CDR1 is SGHRS, CDR2 YFSETQ. The CDR3 DNA sequence: TGCGCCAGCAGCTGGGGACCACAGGGCCTAGTGATTTCACCCCTCCACTTT. Encoded protein: CASSWGPQGLVISPLHF.

The chain is built from TRBV7-2 and TRBJ1-2; TRBD1 matches at 7 bases. V gave up 5 bases and J gave up 4 bases; unmatched junction bases: 10. CDR1 is SGHTA and CDR2 is FQGNSA in the germline V gene. The CDR3 runs 15 residues. This chain's CDR3 is CASSPRRDSLYGYTF. The CDR3 region has the DNA TGTGCCAGCAGCCCCCGCCGGGACAGCCTCTATGGCTACACCTTC.

This chain connects TRBV4-2 to TRBJ1-1; D may be TRBD1 (5 bases). The CDR3 covers 15 residues. The germline CDR1 and CDR2 sequences are LGHNA and YNFKEQ. V was cut by 0 bases and J by 1 base, with 9 bases left in between. DNA for the CDR3: TGTGCCAGCAGCCAAGAGGGGGAGGGGAACACTGAAGCTTTCTTT. It yields the protein CASSQEGEGNTEAFF.

The chain combines TRBV19 with TRBJ1-3; D unclear. Germline V gene data show CDR1 as LNHDA and CDR2 as SQIVND (reference sequence). CDR3 length equals 13 residues. V shed 5 bases and J shed 0 bases, with 5 bases lying between them. The CDR3 DNA reads as TGTGCCAGTAGTCTCTCCTCTGGAAACACCATATATTTT. It encodes CASSLSSGNTIYF.

The chain has TRBV11-1 and TRBJ2-7; 8 bases are shared with TRBD1. Germline CDR1 is SGHAT and CDR2 is FQDESV (reference sequence). The V and J ends lost 4 bases and 3 bases, in that order; junction bases with no gene match: 5. CDR3 length: 14 residues. CDR3 DNA: TGTGCCAGCAGCTCCGACAGGGGACTCTACGAGCAGTACTTC. Protein product: CASSSDRGLYEQYF.

The V gene is TRBV19, the J gene TRBJ1-5; D might be TRBD1 (6 bases). V dropped 3 bases and J dropped 8 bases, with 11 bases sitting between them. This CDR3 region has 13 residues. CDR1 and CDR2 from the germline V gene are LNHDA and SQIVND (reference sequence). CDR3 sequence: CASSMGGAEPQHF. Written as DNA, the CDR3 is TGTGCCAGTAGTATGGGGGGGGCGGAGCCCCAGCATTTT.

The rearrangement joins TRBV30 to TRBJ1-2; no clear D. From germline, CDR1 is GTSNPN and CDR2 SVGIG (reference sequence). The CDR3 runs 11 residues. V dropped 1 base and J dropped 7 bases, with 7 bases sitting between them. CDR3: CAWSAGGGYTF. DNA of the CDR3: TGTGCCTGGAGTGCCGGTGGTGGCTACACCTTC.

This clone has a single count. The V call is TRBV5-4, the J call TRBJ2-7; the D is unclear. This CDR3 region has 14 residues. Between the trimmed V and J ends, which lost 0 bases and 1 base, there was a span of 8 bases. The germline CDR1 and CDR2 sequences are SGHNT and YYREEE (reference sequence). The CDR3 DNA follows: TGTGCCAGCAGCTTGGCTTACGGGTCCTACGAGCAGTACTTC. Translation: CASSLAYGSYEQYF.

The chain is built from TRBV6-2 or TRBV6-3 and TRBJ2-7; D gene uncertain. The germline CDR1 and CDR2 sequences are MNHEY and SVGEGT. V lost 2 bases, J lost 1 base, and 9 bases lay in between. This CDR3 has 14 amino acids. The chain's CDR3 is CASSYAAASYEQYF. CDR3 sequence (DNA): TGTGCCAGCAGTTACGCGGCAGCGTCCTACGAGCAGTACTTC.

The chain links TRBV6-5 to TRBJ1-2; 7 bases fit TRBD1. Unmatched junction bases numbered 4, after V lost 5 bases and J lost 7 bases. Germline V lookup: CDR1 MNHEY, CDR2 SVGAGI. This CDR3 has 12 amino acids. CDR3 in DNA: TGTGCCAGCAGTCTCCCAGGGGGTGGCTACACCTTC. Translation gives CASSLPGGGYTF.

The chain recombines TRBV4-3 with TRBJ2-1; 7 nucleotides line up with TRBD2. Germline trimming cut 1 base from V and 1 base from J; bases unmatched to any gene: 7. This CDR3 has 17 residues. In germline, CDR1 is LGHNA, CDR2 YSLEER. The CDR3: CASSQVLRGLSYNEQFF. In DNA, the CDR3 is TGCGCCAGCAGCCAAGTTCTGCGGGGGTTGTCCTACAATGAGCAGTTCTTC.

The chain carries TRBV7-3 and TRBJ2-3; D is perhaps TRBD2 (5 bases). From germline, CDR1 is SGHTA and CDR2 FQGTGA. This CDR3 contains 16 residues. V was trimmed by 5 bases and J by 4 bases, leaving 19 bases between them. The CDR3 DNA follows: TGTGCCAGCAGCCCCTCGCGGGTCGCATCGGCAGATACGCAGTATTTT. As protein: CASSPSRVASADTQYF.

The CDR3 DNA reads TGTGCCAGCAGGGTTGACAGGAATGCTGAAAAACTGTTTTTT. Protein product: CASRVDRNAEKLFF. The chain has TRBV2 and TRBJ1-4; weak D call: TRBD1 (6 bases). V lost 6 bases and J lost 7, with 15 bases in between. The germline CDR1 and CDR2 sequences are SNHLY and FYNNEI. This CDR3 has 14 amino acids.

CDR3 amino acids: CASSLASWLQIDEQYF. CDR3 nucleotide sequence: TGTGCCAGCAGCTTAGCTAGTTGGTTACAGATCGACGAGCAGTACTTC. V usage is TRBV7-2 and J usage is TRBJ2-7; D is ambiguous. This CDR3 region has 16 residues. Per germline, CDR1 SGHTA and CDR2 FQGNSA. V was pared by 0 bases and J by 5 bases, with 17 bases between.

This clone occurred a few times. This sequence joins TRBV28 and TRBJ2-2, with D perhaps matching TRBD1 (6 bases). CDR1 and CDR2 from the germline V gene are MDHEN and SYDVKM. The CDR3 length is 15 residues. V was cut by 8 bases and J by 6 bases, with 19 bases left in between. CDR3 sequence: CASRTGTTSAGELFF. The CDR3 DNA sequence: TGTGCCAGCCGTACCGGGACAACCTCGGCCGGGGAGCTGTTTTTT.

This clone is a singleton in its sample. The rearrangement joins TRBV6-6 to TRBJ2-7; tentatively, D is TRBD1 (5 bases). Deletions cut 5 bases from V and 0 bases from J, with 17 bases between. The germline V gene encodes CDR1 MNHNY and CDR2 SVGAGI (reference sequence). The CDR3 consists of 16 residues. The CDR3, as DNA: TGTGCCAGCAGTCCCCTGGGGCAGATCCACTCCTACGAGCAGTACTTC. Protein product: CASSPLGQIHSYEQYF.

The rearrangement joins TRBV5-6 to TRBJ2-3; weak D call: TRBD2 (5 bases). The V end lost 4 bases, the J end lost 6 bases, and 21 bases lay between the germline ends. This CDR3 spans 16 amino acids. Per the germline V gene, CDR1 is SGHDT and CDR2 is YYEEEE. CDR3 residues: CASSQFGLTRGDTQYF. For the CDR3, the DNA is TGTGCCAGCAGCCAATTTGGACTCACGCGAGGGGATACGCAGTATTTT.

This clone occurred a few times. The chain combines TRBV7-9 with TRBJ1-1; perhaps TRBD1 as D (6 bases). This CDR3 spans 14 amino acids. V lost 3 bases and J 1 base, leaving 9 bases between the germline ends. Germline loops: CDR1 SEHNR, CDR2 FQNEAQ (reference sequence). The CDR3 protein is CASSLGHQNTEAFF. CDR3 in DNA: TGTGCCAGCAGCTTGGGACACCAGAACACTGAAGCTTTCTTT.